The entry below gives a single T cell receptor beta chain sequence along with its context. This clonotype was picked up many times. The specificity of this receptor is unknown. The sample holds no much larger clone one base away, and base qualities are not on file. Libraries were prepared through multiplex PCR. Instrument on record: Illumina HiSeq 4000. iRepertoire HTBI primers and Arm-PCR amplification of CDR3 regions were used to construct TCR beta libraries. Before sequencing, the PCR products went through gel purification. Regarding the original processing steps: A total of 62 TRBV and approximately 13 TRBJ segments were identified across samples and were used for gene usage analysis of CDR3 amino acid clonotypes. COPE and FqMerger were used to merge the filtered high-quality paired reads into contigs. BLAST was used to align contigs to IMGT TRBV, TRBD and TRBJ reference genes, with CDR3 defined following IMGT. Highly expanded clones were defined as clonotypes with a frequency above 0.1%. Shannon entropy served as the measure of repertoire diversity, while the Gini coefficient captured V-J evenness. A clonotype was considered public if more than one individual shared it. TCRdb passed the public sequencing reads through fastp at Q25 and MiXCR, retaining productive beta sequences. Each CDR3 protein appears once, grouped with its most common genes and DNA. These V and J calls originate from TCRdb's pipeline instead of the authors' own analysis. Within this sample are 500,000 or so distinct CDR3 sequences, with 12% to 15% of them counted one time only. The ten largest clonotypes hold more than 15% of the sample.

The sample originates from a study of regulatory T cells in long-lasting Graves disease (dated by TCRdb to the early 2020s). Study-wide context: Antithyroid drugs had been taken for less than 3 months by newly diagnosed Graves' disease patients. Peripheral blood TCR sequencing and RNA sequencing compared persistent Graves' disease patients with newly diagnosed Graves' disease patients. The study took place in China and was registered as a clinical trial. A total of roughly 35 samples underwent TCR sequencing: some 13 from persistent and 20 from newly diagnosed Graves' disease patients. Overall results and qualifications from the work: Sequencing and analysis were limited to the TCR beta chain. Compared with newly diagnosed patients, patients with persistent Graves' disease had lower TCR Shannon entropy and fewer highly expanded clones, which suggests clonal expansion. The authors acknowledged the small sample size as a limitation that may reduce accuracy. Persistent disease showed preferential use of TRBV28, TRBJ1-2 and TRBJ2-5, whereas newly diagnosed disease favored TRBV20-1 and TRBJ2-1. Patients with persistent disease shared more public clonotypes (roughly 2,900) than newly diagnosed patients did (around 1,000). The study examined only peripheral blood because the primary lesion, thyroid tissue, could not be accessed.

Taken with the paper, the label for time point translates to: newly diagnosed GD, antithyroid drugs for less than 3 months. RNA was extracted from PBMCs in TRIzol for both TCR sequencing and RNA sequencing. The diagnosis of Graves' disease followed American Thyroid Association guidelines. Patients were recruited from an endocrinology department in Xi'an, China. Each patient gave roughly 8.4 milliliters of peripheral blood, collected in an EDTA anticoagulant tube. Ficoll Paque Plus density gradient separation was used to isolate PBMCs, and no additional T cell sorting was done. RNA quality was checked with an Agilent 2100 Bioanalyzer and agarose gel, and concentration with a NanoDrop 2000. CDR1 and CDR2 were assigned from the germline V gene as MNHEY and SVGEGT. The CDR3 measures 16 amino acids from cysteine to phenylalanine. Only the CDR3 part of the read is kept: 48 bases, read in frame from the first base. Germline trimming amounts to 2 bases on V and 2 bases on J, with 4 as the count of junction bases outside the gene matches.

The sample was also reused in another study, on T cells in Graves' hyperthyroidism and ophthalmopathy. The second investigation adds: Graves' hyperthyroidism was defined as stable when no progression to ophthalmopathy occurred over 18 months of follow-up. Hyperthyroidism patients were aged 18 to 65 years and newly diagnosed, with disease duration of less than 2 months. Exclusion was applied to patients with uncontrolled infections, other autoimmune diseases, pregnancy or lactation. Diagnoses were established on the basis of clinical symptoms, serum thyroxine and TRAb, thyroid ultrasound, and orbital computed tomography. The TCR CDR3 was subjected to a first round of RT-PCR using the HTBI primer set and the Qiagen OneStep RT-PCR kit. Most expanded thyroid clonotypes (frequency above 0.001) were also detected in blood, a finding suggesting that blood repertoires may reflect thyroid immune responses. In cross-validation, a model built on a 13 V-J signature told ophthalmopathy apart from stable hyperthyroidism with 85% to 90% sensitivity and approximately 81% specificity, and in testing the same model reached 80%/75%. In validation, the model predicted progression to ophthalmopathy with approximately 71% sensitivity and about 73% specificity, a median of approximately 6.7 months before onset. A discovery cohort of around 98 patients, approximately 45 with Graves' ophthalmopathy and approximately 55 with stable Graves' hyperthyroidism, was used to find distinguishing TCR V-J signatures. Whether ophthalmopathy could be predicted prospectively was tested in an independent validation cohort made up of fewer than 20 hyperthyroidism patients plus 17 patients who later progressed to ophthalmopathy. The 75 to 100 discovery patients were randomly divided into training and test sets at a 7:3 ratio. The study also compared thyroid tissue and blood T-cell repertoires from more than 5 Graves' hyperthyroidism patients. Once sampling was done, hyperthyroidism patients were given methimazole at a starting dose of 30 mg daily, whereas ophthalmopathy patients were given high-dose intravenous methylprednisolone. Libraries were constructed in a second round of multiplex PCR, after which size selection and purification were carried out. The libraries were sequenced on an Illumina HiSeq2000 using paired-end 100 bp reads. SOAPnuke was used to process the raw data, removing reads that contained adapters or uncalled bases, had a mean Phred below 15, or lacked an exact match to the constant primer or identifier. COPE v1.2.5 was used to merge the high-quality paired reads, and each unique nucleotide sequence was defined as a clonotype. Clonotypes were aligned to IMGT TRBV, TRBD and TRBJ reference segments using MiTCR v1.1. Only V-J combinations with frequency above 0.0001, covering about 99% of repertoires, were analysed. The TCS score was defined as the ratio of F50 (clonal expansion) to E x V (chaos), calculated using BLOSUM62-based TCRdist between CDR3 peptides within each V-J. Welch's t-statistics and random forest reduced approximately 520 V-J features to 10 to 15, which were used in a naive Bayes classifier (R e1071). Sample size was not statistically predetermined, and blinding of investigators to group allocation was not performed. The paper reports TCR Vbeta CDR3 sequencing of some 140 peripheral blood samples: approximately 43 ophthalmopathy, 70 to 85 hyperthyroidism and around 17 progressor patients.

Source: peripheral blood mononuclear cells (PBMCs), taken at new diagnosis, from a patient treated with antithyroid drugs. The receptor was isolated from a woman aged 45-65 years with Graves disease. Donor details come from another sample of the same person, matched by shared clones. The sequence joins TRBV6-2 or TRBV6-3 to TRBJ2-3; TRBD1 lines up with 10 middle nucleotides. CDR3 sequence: CASSYGTGATTDTQYF. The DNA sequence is TGTGCCAGCAGTTACGGGACAGGGGCTACCACAGATACGCAGTATTTT.